Sequencing of this T cell receptor (beta chain) was carried out in a study of cytomegalovirus exposure and HLA in healthy donors. It was with 60 Vbeta and 13 Jbeta primers that the PCR ran. The protocol was immunoSEQ multiplex PCR, while the TCRdb copy is restricted to in-frame clones and leaves out a portion. The table has 60,000 or so clones, about 72% seen once. Points on this clone: No antigen is known for it.

Notes on the study in general: In vitro assays verified that three CMV-associated chains recognized CMV antigens specifically. In a later analysis, specific HLA alleles were associated with 15,000 to 20,000 TCR beta sequences at a 0.05 false discovery rate.

Donors sampled were nominally healthy, though unrecorded immune exposures were likely. Sequenced sample: PBMCs. The receptor's source is a man aged 50-59 years in good health and CMV-seropositive.

The CDR3 region has the DNA TGTGCCAGCAGCACCCGGCTAGCGTTGCCGTACGAGCAGTACTTC. It yields the protein CASSTRLALPYEQYF. The chain employs TRBV13 and TRBJ2-7; a possible D gene is TRBD2 (6 bases). Germline CDR1 reads PRHDT; CDR2 reads FYEKMQ (reference sequence). Trimming cost V 5 bases and J 4 bases, with 18 bases left between them. This CDR3 has 15 residues. Variable domain in full (rest from reference TRBV13 and TRBJ2-7): AAGVIQSPRHLIKEKRETATLKCYPIPRHDTVYWYQQGPGQDPQFLISFYEKMQSDKGSIPDRFSAQQFSDYHSELNMSSLELGDSALYFCASSTRLALPYEQYFGPGTRLTVT.